The 8 T cell receptor beta chains below were found in one sample sequenced in a study of CD8 T cells in Susac syndrome. The RNA, roughly 0.45 to 1 ug, was put through reverse transcription using random hexamers. TCRdb itself ran the immunoSEQ multiplex PCR reads through MiXCR, one entry per CDR3 protein. The profile shows roughly 110,000 distinct CDR3 sequences, approximately 93% of them singletons. Specimen: CD8+ T cells from PBMCs. These receptors were taken from a human donor with Susac syndrome.

This rearrangement joins TRBV20-1 to TRBJ1-1; possible D gene TRBD1, 6 bases. Trimming removed 6 bases at V and 7 bases at J, with 12 bases between. CDR3 length equals 11 residues. Germline assignment: CDR1 DFQATT and CDR2 SNEGSKA (reference sequence). The CDR3 DNA reads as TGCAGTGCCCCGCAGGGGAATGAAGCTTTCTTT. The encoded protein is CSAPQGNEAFF.

The chain uses TRBV15 and TRBJ1-2; 10 bases line up with TRBD1. V trimming: 6 bases; J trimming: 8 bases; junction bases outside the gene matches: 18. The CDR3 length is 17 residues. Germline-derived CDR1 and CDR2 are LNHNV and YYDKDF (reference sequence). CDR3 DNA: TGTGCCACCAGTAAATCAATGGCGGGACAGGGGCGCTGGGGCTACACCTTC. The encoded protein is CATSKSMAGQGRWGYTF.

The chain uses TRBV5-4 and TRBJ2-2; D might be TRBD1 (5 bases). V was trimmed by 5 bases and J by 5 bases, leaving 10 bases between them. The CDR3 has 13 residues. Germline assignment: CDR1 SGHNT and CDR2 YYREEE (reference sequence). CDR3 sequence reads: CASSSGATGELFF. The DNA for the CDR3 is TGTGCCAGCAGTTCTGGGGCAACCGGGGAGCTGTTTTTT.

The J gene is TRBJ2-6, the V gene TRBV29-1; D gene unclear. CDR1 and CDR2 (germline): SQVTM, ANQGSEA. The V end lost 5 bases, the J end lost 1 base, and 9 bases lay between the germline ends. The CDR3 spans 14 residues. CDR3 sequence: CSVPESSGANVLTF. The CDR3 region has the DNA TGCAGCGTTCCCGAAAGTTCTGGGGCCAACGTCCTGACTTTC. The entire variable domain, with the rest obtained from reference TRBV29-1 and TRBJ2-6, is as follows: SAVISQKPSRDICQRGTSLTIQCQVDSQVTMMFWYRQQPGQSLTLIATANQGSEATYESGFVIDKFPISRPNLTFSTLTVSNMSPEDSSIYLCSVPESSGANVLTFGAGSRLTVL.

This chain's CDR3 is CSARDGGSGANVLTF. CDR3 nucleotides: TGCAGTGCTAGAGATGGAGGGTCTGGGGCCAACGTCCTGACTTTC. V usage is TRBV20-1 and J usage is TRBJ2-6; D is perhaps TRBD2 (6 bases). V lost 0 bases to trimming and J lost 1 base, with 7 bases between them. The CDR3 consists of 15 residues. Germline V gives CDR1 DFQATT, CDR2 SNEGSKA (reference sequence).

This sequence joins TRBV2 and TRBJ2-7; unclear D gene. The CDR3 runs to 14 residues. CDR1 and CDR2 (germline): SNHLY, FYNNEI. The germline V and J ends were trimmed by 5 bases and 4 bases, with 15 bases remaining between them. This CDR3 reads CASSSRTDGYEQYF. In nucleotides, the CDR3 is TGTGCCAGCAGTAGCCGGACGGACGGGTACGAGCAGTACTTC.

The chain couples TRBV19 to TRBJ1-1; D uncertain. The CDR3 has 13 amino acids. Looked up from germline, CDR1 is LNHDA and CDR2 is SQIVND (reference sequence). Trimming took 1 base from V and 4 from J, leaving 7 bases between them. This CDR3 is CASSIAAPTEAFF. CDR3 coding DNA: TGTGCCAGTAGTATAGCGGCACCCACTGAAGCTTTCTTT.

CDR3 sequence: CASSTRRGSTDTQYF. CDR3 in DNA: TGTGCCAGCAGCACGCGGCGGGGTAGCACAGATACGCAGTATTTT. The chain couples TRBV13 to TRBJ2-3, with a possible D match to TRBD2 (6 bases). Germline V lookup: CDR1 PRHDT, CDR2 FYEKMQ (reference sequence). Trimming removed 5 bases from V and 0 bases from J, with 12 bases in between. The CDR3 loop spans 15 amino acids.